This T cell receptor beta chain was observed in a study of blood T cell repertoires in COVID-19. Source study methods: Nucleated cell counts were estimated from reference gene primer amplification. Using immunoSEQ multiplex PCR, the repertoire was profiled, and TCRdb retains in-frame clones only, with some absent. That table supplies the V and J calls and clone size; D and trimming were determined from the DNA. Of 200,000 to 300,000 clones in the sample, roughly 79% were seen once. Seattle cases were enrolled at active infection and followed longitudinally. Trimming cost V 2 bases and J 5 bases, with 13 bases left between them. CDR1 KGHSH and CDR2 LQKENI come from the germline V gene. The CDR3 loop spans 15 amino acids.

This sequence originates from a woman of 80 years or more with COVID-19, enrolled during active disease. Sequenced material: peripheral blood. The rearrangement uses TRBV18 and TRBJ2-1; a possible D gene is TRBD1 (6 bases). CDR3 coding DNA: TGTGCCAGCTCACCAAGAAGGGGGTCGGACAATGAGCAGTTCTTC. It is translated as CASSPRRGSDNEQFF.